This TCR beta chain comes out of a study of technical replicates of blood from a handful of donors. Germline loops: CDR1 SGHVS, CDR2 FNYEAQ. The CDR3 sequence is 11 residues long. V was clipped by 5 bases and J by 5 bases, with 6 bases between them. Using immunoSEQ multiplex PCR, the repertoire was profiled, and TCRdb retains in-frame clones only, with some absent. Found here are approximately 82,000 clones, 95% to 96% of them singletons; the top ten hold about 0.41%. Sequencing input: T cells isolated from PBMCs. This TCR was recovered from a human donor in good health. The rearrangement joins TRBV7-6 to TRBJ1-2; no clear D gene. CDR3 sequence (DNA): TGTGCCAGCAGCCCCGGGTATGGCTACACCTTC. Translating gives CASSPGYGYTF.